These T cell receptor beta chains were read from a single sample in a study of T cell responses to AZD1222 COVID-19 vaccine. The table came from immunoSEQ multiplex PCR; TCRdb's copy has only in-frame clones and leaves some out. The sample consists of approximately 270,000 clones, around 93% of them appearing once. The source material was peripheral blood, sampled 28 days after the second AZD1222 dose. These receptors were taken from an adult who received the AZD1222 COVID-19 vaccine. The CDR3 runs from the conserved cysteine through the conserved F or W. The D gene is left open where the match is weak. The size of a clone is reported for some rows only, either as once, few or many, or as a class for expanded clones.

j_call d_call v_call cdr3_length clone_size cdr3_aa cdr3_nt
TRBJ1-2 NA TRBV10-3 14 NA CAISEGGQGYGYTF TGTGCCATCAGTGAAGGGGGGCAGGGTTACGGCTACACCTTC
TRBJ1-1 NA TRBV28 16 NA CASSFSLQGMNTEAFF TGTGCCAGCAGTTTTAGCCTCCAGGGGATGAACACTGAAGCTTTCTTT
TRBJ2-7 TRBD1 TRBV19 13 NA CASSRDRSYEQYF TGTGCCAGTAGCCGGGACAGATCCTACGAGCAGTACTTC
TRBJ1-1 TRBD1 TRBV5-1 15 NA CASSLNGQGATEAFF TGCGCCAGCAGCTTGAACGGCCAGGGGGCTACTGAAGCTTTCTTT
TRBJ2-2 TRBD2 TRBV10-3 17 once CAISEGLAGALGGELFF TGTGCCATCAGTGAAGGACTAGCGGGGGCCCTCGGCGGGGAGCTGTTTTTT
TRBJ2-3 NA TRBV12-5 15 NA CASGGGGSGTDTQYF TGTGCTAGTGGCGGGGGAGGTAGCGGTACAGATACGCAGTATTTT
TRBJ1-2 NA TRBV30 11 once CAWKQGHGYTF TGTGCCTGGAAACAGGGTCATGGCTACACCTTC
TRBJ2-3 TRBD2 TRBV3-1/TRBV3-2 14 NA CASSPGLDLNTQYF TGTGCCAGCAGCCCAGGACTAGATCTGAATACGCAGTATTTT
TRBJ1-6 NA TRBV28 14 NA CASSPPGHNSPLHF TGTGCCAGCAGTCCTCCGGGACATAATTCACCCCTCCACTTT
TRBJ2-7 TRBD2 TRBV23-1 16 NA CASSHTSGRKKYEQYF TGCGCCAGCAGTCATACAAGCGGGAGGAAGAAGTACGAGCAGTACTTC
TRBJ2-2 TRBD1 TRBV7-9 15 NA CASAGGQGLSGELFF TGTGCCAGCGCCGGAGGACAGGGACTCTCCGGGGAGCTGTTTTTT
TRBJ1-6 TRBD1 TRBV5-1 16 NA CASSPGAGTGDSPLHF TGCGCCAGCAGCCCGGGAGCCGGGACAGGGGACTCACCCCTCCACTTT
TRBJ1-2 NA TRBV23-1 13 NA CASSGTREEGYTF TGCGCCAGCTCCGGGACCCGGGAAGAAGGCTACACCTTC
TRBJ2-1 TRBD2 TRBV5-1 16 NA CASSLDGRGGAHEQFF TGCGCCAGCAGCTTGGATGGGCGCGGGGGGGCCCATGAGCAGTTCTTC
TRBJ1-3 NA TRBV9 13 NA CASRPSGGNTIYF TGTGCCAGCAGACCCTCAGGGGGAAACACCATATATTTT
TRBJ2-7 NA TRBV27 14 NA CASSRLGQSYEQYF TGTGCCAGCAGCCGCCTTGGACAGTCCTACGAGCAGTACTTC
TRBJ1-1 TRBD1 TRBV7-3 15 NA CASSSTGRSVTEAFF TGTGCCAGCAGCTCGACAGGGAGGTCGGTCACTGAAGCTTTCTTT
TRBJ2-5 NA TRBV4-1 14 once CASSLAVGQETQYF TGCGCCAGCAGCCTCGCCGTCGGCCAAGAGACCCAGTACTTC
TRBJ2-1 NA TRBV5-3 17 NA CARSFCGGVLSYNEQFF TGTGCCAGAAGCTTCTGCGGCGGGGTACTCTCCTACAATGAGCAGTTCTTC
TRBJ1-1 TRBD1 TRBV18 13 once CASSFRGLTEAFF TGTGCCAGCTCATTCAGGGGGCTCACTGAAGCTTTCTTT
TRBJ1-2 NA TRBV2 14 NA CASSEGGQTYGYTF TGTGCCAGCAGTGAAGGGGGGCAAACGTATGGCTACACCTTC
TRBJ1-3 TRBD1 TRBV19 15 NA CASRRDRGDGNTIYF TGTGCCAGTAGGCGGGACAGGGGAGACGGAAACACCATATATTTT
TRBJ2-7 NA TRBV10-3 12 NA CAISDRSYEQYF TGTGCCATCAGCGACAGATCCTACGAGCAGTACTTC
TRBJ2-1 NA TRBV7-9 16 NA CASSLLAESSYNEQFF TGTGCCAGCAGCTTGTTAGCGGAAAGCTCCTACAATGAGCAGTTCTTC
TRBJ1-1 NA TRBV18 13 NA CASSRGSGTEAFF TGTGCCAGCTCACGAGGGTCGGGGACTGAAGCTTTCTTT
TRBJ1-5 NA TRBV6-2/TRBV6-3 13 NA CASSYGPDQPQHF TGTGCCAGCAGTTACGGTCCTGATCAGCCCCAGCATTTT
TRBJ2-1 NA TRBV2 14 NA CASITESSYNEQFF TGTGCCAGCATCACAGAGAGCTCCTACAATGAGCAGTTCTTC
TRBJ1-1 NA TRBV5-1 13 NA CASSKNTDTEAFF TGCGCCAGCAGCAAGAACACGGACACTGAAGCTTTCTTT
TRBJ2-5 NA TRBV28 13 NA CASSRPGPPPQYF TGTGCCAGCAGTCGCCCGGGACCCCCACCCCAGTACTTC
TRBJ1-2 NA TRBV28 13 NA CASSRQRSYGYTF TGTGCCAGCAGTAGACAGAGGAGCTATGGCTACACCTTC
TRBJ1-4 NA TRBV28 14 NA CASGRVETNEKLFF TGTGCCAGCGGGCGGGTGGAGACTAATGAAAAACTGTTTTTT
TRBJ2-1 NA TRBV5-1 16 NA CASSLDRGGRNNEQFF TGCGCCAGCAGCTTGGATAGGGGTGGTCGGAACAATGAGCAGTTCTTC
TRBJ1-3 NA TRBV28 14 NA CASRPTGTPNTIYF TGTGCCAGCAGACCCACCGGGACACCAAACACCATATATTTT
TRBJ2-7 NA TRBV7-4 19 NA CASSLHLRQQLPGVYEQYF TGTGCCAGCAGCTTACACTTACGTCAACAGCTTCCGGGGGTCTACGAGCAGTACTTC
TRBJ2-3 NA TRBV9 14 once CASSFRGGTDTQYF TGTGCCAGCAGCTTCAGGGGTGGCACAGATACGCAGTATTTT
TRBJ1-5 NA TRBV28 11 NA CASSLHQPQHF TGTGCCAGCAGTCTACATCAGCCCCAGCATTTT
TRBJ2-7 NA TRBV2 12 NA CASTPGSYEQYF TGTGCCAGCACCCCAGGATCCTACGAGCAGTACTTC
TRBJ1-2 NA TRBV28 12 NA CASSKVNYGYTF TGTGCCAGCAGTAAGGTGAACTATGGCTACACCTTC
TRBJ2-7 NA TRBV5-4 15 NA CASSLTRQGGGEQYF TGTGCCAGCAGCTTGACGAGACAGGGAGGGGGCGAGCAGTACTTC
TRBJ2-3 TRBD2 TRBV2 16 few CASSDVQRGISDTQYF TGTGCCAGCAGTGATGTCCAGCGGGGGATATCAGATACGCAGTATTTT
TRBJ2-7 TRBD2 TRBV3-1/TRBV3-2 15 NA CASGTSGGPSYEQYF TGTGCCAGCGGAACTAGCGGGGGTCCTTCCTACGAGCAGTACTTC